Shown below are 30 T cell receptor beta chains from a single sample sequenced in a study of blood T cell repertoires in COVID-19. TCRdb keeps only in-frame clones here, not all; method: immunoSEQ multiplex PCR. This table holds just over 65,000 clones, roughly 91% found once. Sample: peripheral blood. The receptors come from a man in his 60s with acute or convalescent COVID-19.

The chain uses TRBV19 and TRBJ2-6; D ambiguous. Germline-derived CDR1 and CDR2 are LNHDA and SQIVND (reference sequence). Deletions cut 8 bases from V and 8 bases from J, with 13 bases between. The CDR3 is 13 residues long. CDR3 bases: TGTGCCAGTCCGACAAATTTGACCAACGTCCTGACTTTC. It translates to CASPTNLTNVLTF.

The rearrangement uses TRBV18 and TRBJ1-1; tentatively, D is TRBD1 (5 bases). CDR3 size: 13 residues. CDR1 KGHSH and CDR2 LQKENI come from the germline V gene. Trimming took 3 bases from V and 7 from J, leaving 12 bases between them. CDR3 DNA: TGTGCCAGCTCACCGGGGTTGGGGGGTGAAGCTTTCTTT. Amino acid sequence: CASSPGLGGEAFF. The full variable domain, in which reference TRBV18 and TRBJ1-1 provide the parts outside the CDR3, is NAGVMQNPRHLVRRRGQEARLRCSPMKGHSHVYWYRQLPEEGLKFMVYLQKENIIDESGMPKERFSAEFPKEGPSILRIQQVVRGDSAAYFCASSPGLGGEAFFGQGTRLTVV.

V gene TRBV2 combines with J gene TRBJ1-1, with D possibly matching TRBD1 (5 bases). V shed 0 bases and J shed 3 bases, with 14 bases lying between them. The CDR3 sequence is 16 residues long. Germline lookup yields CDR1 SNHLY and CDR2 FYNNEI. The CDR3 nucleotides are TGTGCCAGCAGTGAAGCGGGTCAGGGTAGGTACACTGAAGCTTTCTTT. Protein: CASSEAGQGRYTEAFF. The whole variable domain, remainder taken from reference TRBV2 and TRBJ1-1, is EPEVTQTPSHQVTQMGQEVILRCVPISNHLYFYWYRQILGQKVEFLVSFYNNEISEKSEIFDDQFSVERPDGSNFTLKIRSTKLEDSAMYFCASSEAGQGRYTEAFFGQGTRLTVV.

This rearrangement joins TRBV29-1 to TRBJ1-1; D is undetermined. Germline values: CDR1 SQVTM, CDR2 ANQGSEA. The CDR3 has 12 amino acids. Trimming took off 7 bases at V and 1 base at J, with 10 bases between the two ends. Here the CDR3 DNA reads TGCAGCGCGGACGGTCCGAACACTGAAGCTTTCTTT. It codes for CSADGPNTEAFF.

The chain employs TRBV7-2 and TRBJ2-2, with TRBD1 identical over 7 bases. Trimming removed 5 bases from V and 8 bases from J; junction bases left unmatched: 5. Germline CDR1 and CDR2: SGHTA and FQGNSA. This CDR3 comprises 13 residues. This CDR3 is CASSAETGGELFF. Here the CDR3 DNA reads TGTGCCAGCAGCGCAGAGACAGGGGGGGAGCTGTTTTTT.

This clone was recorded once. The chain carries TRBV6-5 and TRBJ1-1; tentatively, D is TRBD1 (5 bases). Germline V gene lookup returns CDR1 MNHEY and CDR2 SVGAGI. CDR3 length: 14 residues. Trimming took off 2 bases at V and 6 bases at J, with 13 bases between the two ends. The CDR3: CASSYQRGESEAFF. The CDR3 region has the DNA TGTGCCAGCAGTTACCAACGGGGGGAGTCTGAAGCTTTCTTT.

V and J are TRBV3-1 (or the pseudogene TRBV3-2) and TRBJ1-1, with 7 bases lining up with TRBD1. Germline CDR1 LGHDT, CDR2 YNNKEL (reference sequence). The CDR3 has 12 residues. J lost 8 bases, V lost 4 bases, and 4 bases had no gene match. The CDR3 spells CASSPRGREAFF. In nucleotides, the CDR3 is TGTGCCAGCAGCCCCAGGGGGAGGGAAGCTTTCTTT.

This clone appeared many times. V and J are TRBV6-1 and TRBJ1-1, with D perhaps matching TRBD1 (5 bases). The CDR3 has 12 amino acids. Trimming shortened V by 2 bases and J by 12 bases, and 13 bases separated the two germline ends. Germline V gives CDR1 MNHNS, CDR2 SASEGT. CDR3 DNA: TGTGCCAGCAGTGAACAGGGCCTCCAAACTTTCTTT. This gives the protein CASSEQGLQTFF.

The chain is built from TRBV5-4 and TRBJ2-7, with 7 positions matching TRBD1. The CDR3 is 15 residues long. Germline V CDR1 and CDR2: SGHNT, YYREEE (reference sequence). The junction had 3 bases not matched to a gene; V was cut back by 0 bases and J by 0 bases. Here the CDR3 reads CASSLATGPSYEQYF. DNA of the CDR3: TGTGCCAGCAGCTTGGCGACAGGGCCCTCCTACGAGCAGTACTTC.

The V gene is TRBV5-1, the J gene TRBJ1-1; no firm D call. Germline loops: CDR1 SGHRS, CDR2 YFSETQ. CDR3 length: 14 amino acids. V lost 0 bases and J 2 bases, leaving 8 bases between the germline ends. CDR3 nucleotide sequence: TGCGCCAGCAGCTTGGGAAGAGAAAACACTGAAGCTTTCTTT. It specifies CASSLGRENTEAFF.

This chain uses TRBV7-9 with TRBJ2-5; D unresolved. The CDR3 loop spans 13 amino acids. Germline assignment: CDR1 SEHNR and CDR2 FQNEAQ (reference sequence). V lost 2 bases, J lost 5 bases, and 9 bases lay in between. CDR3 DNA sequence: TGTGCCAGCAGCTTAACCCCCGAGGAGACCCAGTACTTC. Translation gives CASSLTPEETQYF.

V gene TRBV10-1 combines with J gene TRBJ1-2; maybe TRBD1 (6 bases). The V gene lost 2 bases and the J gene lost 8 bases, with 15 bases spanning the gap. Germline CDR1 and CDR2: WNHNN and SYGVQD (reference sequence). The CDR3 contains 14 residues. The CDR3 DNA follows: TGCGCCAGCAGTGAGCACCCATCAGGGGCCGGCTACACCTTC. It yields the protein CASSEHPSGAGYTF.

This clone appeared a single time. The rearrangement joins TRBV19 to TRBJ1-5; the match to TRBD1 covers 12 bases. The V segment lost 5 bases and the J segment 6 bases; nucleotides outside the gene matches: 5. Germline CDR1 reads LNHDA; CDR2 reads SQIVND (reference sequence). The CDR3 spans 15 residues. The CDR3 coding sequence is TGTGCCAGTAGTGTCGGGACAGGGGGCGGTCAGCCCCAGCATTTT. Translation gives CASSVGTGGGQPQHF.

The CDR3 DNA follows: TGTGCCAGTAGTATAGTTGGAGGGACAGGCAGCTACGAGCAGTACTTC. This sequence encodes CASSIVGGTGSYEQYF. This chain joins TRBV19 and TRBJ2-7, with 8 bases matching TRBD1. Germline V CDR1 and CDR2: LNHDA, SQIVND (reference sequence). This CDR3 has 16 amino acids. V lost 1 base and J lost 3; bases outside the gene matches: 8.

This sequence joins TRBV6-6 and TRBJ2-7; D is uncertain. CDR3 length equals 12 residues. V lost 6 bases and J 2 bases, leaving 8 bases between the germline ends. Per the germline V gene, CDR1 is MNHNY and CDR2 is SVGAGI (reference sequence). CDR3 nucleotide sequence: TGTGCCAGCAGCGGGTATACCTACGAGCAGTACTTC. It translates to CASSGYTYEQYF.

The chain carries TRBV27 and TRBJ1-4; the D gene is possibly TRBD1 (6 bases). Germline V CDR1 and CDR2: MNHEY, SMNVEV (reference sequence). V lost 5 bases, J lost 10 bases, and 20 bases lay in between. This CDR3 is built from 15 residues. The CDR3 sequence: CASSPSGGSGSKLFF. In DNA form, the CDR3 reads TGTGCCAGCAGTCCCTCGGGGGGCAGCGGTTCAAAACTGTTTTTT. Based on the CDR3 plus reference TRBV27 and TRBJ1-4, the full variable domain is EAQVTQNPRYLITVTGKKLTVTCSQNMNHEYMSWYRQDPGLGLRQIYYSMNVEVTDKGDVPEGYKVSRKEKRNFPLILESPSPNQTSLYFCASSPSGGSGSKLFFGSGTQLSVL.

V usage is TRBV20-1 and J usage is TRBJ1-2; D unclear. The germline V gene encodes CDR1 DFQATT and CDR2 SNEGSKA (reference sequence). The CDR3 totals 11 residues. V shed 6 bases and J shed 6 bases, with 11 bases lying between them. CDR3 amino acids: CSAKERHGYTF. DNA for the CDR3: TGCAGTGCCAAGGAGAGACATGGCTACACCTTC.

The chain uses TRBV19 and TRBJ2-3, with 8 bases aligning to TRBD2. From germline, CDR1 is LNHDA and CDR2 SQIVND (reference sequence). The CDR3 spans 15 residues. V dropped 1 base and J dropped 2; count of bases not matched to a gene: 2. CDR3 sequence reads: CASSIGSGVTDTQYF. The CDR3 bases are TGTGCCAGTAGTATAGGTAGCGGGGTCACAGATACGCAGTATTTT.

This chain uses TRBV5-1 with TRBJ2-1; D ambiguous. Germline CDR1 SGHRS, CDR2 YFSETQ. The CDR3 has 13 amino acids. V was trimmed by 4 bases and J by 1 base, leaving 6 bases between them. This CDR3 is CASSLRSYNEQFF. The CDR3 region has the DNA TGCGCCAGCAGCCTGAGGTCCTACAATGAGCAGTTCTTC.

The chain recombines TRBV19 with TRBJ2-3; 7 bases match TRBD1. Germline V gene lookup returns CDR1 LNHDA and CDR2 SQIVND (reference sequence). The V and J ends lost 6 bases and 5 bases, in that order; junction bases with no gene match: 8. The CDR3 loop spans 14 amino acids. CDR3: CASSPTTGVDTQYF. As DNA, the CDR3 is TGTGCCAGTAGCCCCACCACAGGGGTAGATACGCAGTATTTT.

V is TRBV27 and J is TRBJ2-7; maybe TRBD1 (6 bases). The CDR3 sequence is 14 residues long. Germline lookup yields CDR1 MNHEY and CDR2 SMNVEV (reference sequence). V was clipped by 5 bases and J by 3 bases, with 14 bases between them. The CDR3 DNA reads TGTGCCAGCAGTCCCAGAGGGGGATTCTACGAGCAGTACTTC. Translation gives CASSPRGGFYEQYF.

V and J are TRBV30 and TRBJ1-1, with 8 nucleotides matching TRBD1. V lost 5 bases to trimming and J lost 6 bases; unmatched junction nucleotides: 11. The germline gives CDR1 GTSNPN, CDR2 SVGIG (reference sequence). The CDR3 has 14 residues. The chain's CDR3 is CAWEPSGTGAEAFF. The CDR3 bases are TGTGCCTGGGAACCCTCCGGGACAGGCGCTGAAGCTTTCTTT.

CDR3 loop: CASSPEQGANNSPLHF. The CDR3 nucleotides read TGTGCCAGCTCACCCGAGCAGGGGGCTAATAATTCACCCCTCCACTTT. V is TRBV18 and J is TRBJ1-6; 8 nucleotides agree with TRBD1. V shed 3 bases, J shed 5 bases, and the junction held 6 bases outside the gene matches. CDR3 length: 16 amino acids. CDR1 is KGHSH and CDR2 is LQKENI in the germline V gene.

The V and J genes are TRBV5-1 and TRBJ1-1, with 7 positions matching TRBD1. The junction had 12 bases not matched to a gene; V was cut back by 4 bases and J by 3 bases. The CDR3 sequence is 16 residues long. Germline lookup yields CDR1 SGHRS and CDR2 YFSETQ. CDR3 region: CASSLDRAGSDTEAFF. CDR3 bases: TGCGCCAGCAGCCTTGACAGGGCGGGTTCAGACACTGAAGCTTTCTTT. The full variable domain, rest sourced from reference TRBV5-1 and TRBJ1-1, is KAGVTQTPRYLIKTRGQQVTLSCSPISGHRSVSWYQQTPGQGLQFLFEYFSETQRNKGNFPGRFSGRQFSNSRSEMNVSTLELGDSALYLCASSLDRAGSDTEAFFGQGTRLTVV.

The rearrangement uses TRBV3-1 (or the pseudogene TRBV3-2) and TRBJ1-3; D gene unclear. The ends were cut back, 1 base at V and 4 bases at J, with 11 bases in the middle. The CDR3 sequence is 15 residues long. The germline CDR1 and CDR2 sequences are LGHDT and YNNKEL (reference sequence). CDR3 amino acids: CASSQGQGSGNTIYF. DNA for the CDR3: TGTGCCAGCAGCCAAGGGCAAGGGAGCGGAAACACCATATATTTT.

This clone came up once. V gene TRBV5-1 combines with J gene TRBJ1-1; 8 nucleotides align to TRBD1. The CDR3 runs 15 residues. Germline CDR1 reads SGHRS; CDR2 reads YFSETQ. V lost 2 bases, J lost 7 bases, and 10 bases stayed unmatched. CDR3 nucleotide sequence: TGCGCCAGCAGCTTATCAGGGACAGGAGACTATGAAGCTTTCTTT. It is translated as CASSLSGTGDYEAFF.

This clone was counted once. This chain uses TRBV23-1 with TRBJ2-7; possible D gene TRBD2, 5 bases. TRBV23-1 falls under the ORF class, with uncertain function. Trimming stripped 7 bases from V and 2 bases from J, with 18 bases between. The CDR3 contains 15 residues. CDR3 in DNA: TGCGCCAGCACCCAAGGAGGTTGCTTAACCTACGAGCAGTACTTC. The encoded protein is CASTQGGCLTYEQYF.

The chain links TRBV2 to TRBJ2-7; possible D gene TRBD2, 5 bases. Germline V gives CDR1 SNHLY, CDR2 FYNNEI. The V end lost 6 bases, the J end lost 1 base, and 7 bases lay between the germline ends. The CDR3 runs to 12 residues. The CDR3 nucleotides are TGTGCCAGCAGCCGGGATTCCTACGAGCAGTACTTC. Translated, it gives CASSRDSYEQYF. Combining the CDR3 with reference TRBV2 and TRBJ2-7 gives the whole variable domain EPEVTQTPSHQVTQMGQEVILRCVPISNHLYFYWYRQILGQKVEFLVSFYNNEISEKSEIFDDQFSVERPDGSNFTLKIRSTKLEDSAMYFCASSRDSYEQYFGPGTRLTVT.

This clone was seen once. The rearrangement joins TRBV19 to TRBJ1-4, with 9 positions matching TRBD1. V lost 4 bases, J lost 7 bases, and 10 bases stayed unmatched. The CDR3 spans 16 residues. Germline-derived CDR1 and CDR2 are LNHDA and SQIVND (reference sequence). The CDR3 DNA reads TGTGCCAGTAGTAAGGGGTCGGGACAGGGATTTGAAAAACTGTTTTTT. Its translation: CASSKGSGQGFEKLFF.

The chain combines TRBV19 with TRBJ1-6; D is undetermined. Trimming took 5 bases from V and 6 from J, leaving 17 bases between them. Germline assignment: CDR1 LNHDA and CDR2 SQIVND (reference sequence). The CDR3 extends over 16 amino acids. The CDR3 DNA reads TGTGCCAGTAGTGCAGCGACTCCCCTGGGTAATTCACCCCTCCACTTT. It codes for CASSAATPLGNSPLHF.